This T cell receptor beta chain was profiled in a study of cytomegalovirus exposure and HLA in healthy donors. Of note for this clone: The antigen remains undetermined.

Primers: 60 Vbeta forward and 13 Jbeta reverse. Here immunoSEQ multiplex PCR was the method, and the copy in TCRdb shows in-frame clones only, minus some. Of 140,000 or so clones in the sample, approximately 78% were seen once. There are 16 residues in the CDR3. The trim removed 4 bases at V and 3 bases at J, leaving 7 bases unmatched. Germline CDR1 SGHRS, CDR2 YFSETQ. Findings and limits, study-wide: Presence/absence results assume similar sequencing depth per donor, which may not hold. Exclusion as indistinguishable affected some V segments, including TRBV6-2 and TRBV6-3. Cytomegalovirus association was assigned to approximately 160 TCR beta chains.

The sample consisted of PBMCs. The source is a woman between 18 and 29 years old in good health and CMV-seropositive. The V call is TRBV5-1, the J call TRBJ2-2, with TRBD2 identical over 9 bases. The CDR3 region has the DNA TGCGCCAGCAGCCCCTTAGCGGGGGTCGACACCGGGGAGCTGTTTTTT. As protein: CASSPLAGVDTGELFF.